Reported below is one T cell receptor (beta chain). Antigen: not known. Ahead of sequencing, the ViraFEST assay grew antigen-specific CD4+ T cells using viral peptide pools. Cultured cells yielded isolated CD4+ T cells after 10 days. Vaccine recipients lacked prior SARS-CoV-2 infection and had negative nucleocapsid antibodies. The protocol was immunoSEQ multiplex PCR, while the TCRdb copy is restricted to in-frame clones and leaves out a portion. The table includes about 23,000 clones, approximately 70% detected once. The data were taken from a study of vaccination effects on CD4 cells after COVID-19. V lost 4 bases, J lost 7 bases, and 20 bases lay in between. The CDR3 is made up of 15 amino acids. Germline-derived CDR1 and CDR2 are SGHRS and YFSETQ.

The material was CD4+ T cells from PBMCs cultured with SARS-CoV-2 spike peptides, obtained before COVID-19 vaccination. The chain couples TRBV5-1 to TRBJ1-2, with D maybe TRBD1 (5 bases). The TCR originated in a human donor who received a COVID-19 vaccine. The CDR3 here is CASSQGGPQVGGYTF. The DNA of the CDR3 is TGCGCCAGCAGCCAGGGTGGTCCTCAGGTTGGTGGCTACACCTTC.